This is a list of T cell receptor beta chains from one sample in a study of T cells in tuberculosis. Only in-frame clones appear in the TCRdb table, and some are missing; sequencing was by immunoSEQ multiplex PCR. Among 40,000 to 45,000 clones listed, roughly 95% were seen once. The sequenced sample was PBMCs. These receptors came from a donor aged 5-35 years with latent tuberculosis or without tuberculosis infection. CDR3s include the opening cysteine and the closing phenylalanine or tryptophan. A D gene is named only where the DNA matches it firmly. Clone sizes are given selectively: once, few, many, or a class where the clone is expanded.

v_call,j_call,clone_size,d_call,cdr3_nt,cdr3_aa
TRBV2,TRBJ2-7,NA,TRBD1,TGTGCCAGCAGGCAGACAGGGTCGACCTACGAGCAGTACTTC,CASRQTGSTYEQYF
TRBV7-8,TRBJ2-3,NA,TRBD2,TGTGCCAGCAGCTTAACTAGCGGGAACACAGATACGCAGTATTTT,CASSLTSGNTDTQYF
TRBV7-9,TRBJ1-3,NA,TRBD1,TGTGCCAGCAGCCTAGACAGGGGATCTGGAAACACCATATATTTT,CASSLDRGSGNTIYF
TRBV18,TRBJ2-1,NA,TRBD2,TGTGCCAGCTCTCCTAGCCAACCGGGACTAGCGTACAATGAGCAGTTCTTC,CASSPSQPGLAYNEQFF
TRBV27,TRBJ2-7,NA,TRBD1,TGTGCCAGCAGTTCCGGGACAGCGACCTACGAGCAGTACTTC,CASSSGTATYEQYF
TRBV5-6,TRBJ1-6,NA,TRBD1,TGTGCCAGCACCCAAGACAGGGACTCACCCCTCCACTTT,CASTQDRDSPLHF
TRBV5-4,TRBJ2-3,NA,NA,TGTGCCAGCAGCTTGGTAGGGGGAATAAATCCTAGCACAGATACGCAGTATTTT,CASSLVGGINPSTDTQYF
TRBV5-8,TRBJ1-1,NA,TRBD1,TGTGCCAGCAGCCTGGGACAGGGATGGACTGAAGCTTTCTTT,CASSLGQGWTEAFF
TRBV7-7,TRBJ2-5,NA,TRBD2,TGTGCCAGCAGCCGCGGGACTAGCGGCCGGGAGACCCAGTACTTC,CASSRGTSGRETQYF
TRBV19,TRBJ2-2,NA,TRBD1,TGTGCCAGTAGCAGGACAGGGAACACCGGGGAGCTGTTTTTT,CASSRTGNTGELFF
TRBV29-1,TRBJ2-7,NA,NA,TGCAGCGTTGAAGAGGGCAGAACATACGAGCAGTACTTC,CSVEEGRTYEQYF
TRBV27,TRBJ2-3,NA,NA,TGTGCCAGCAGTTTAGATTGGGCTAGCACAGATACGCAGTATTTT,CASSLDWASTDTQYF
TRBV5-1,TRBJ2-2,NA,TRBD1,TGCGCCAGCAGCTTGGGGGACAGGATTTCCGGGGAGCTGTTTTTT,CASSLGDRISGELFF
TRBV6-5,TRBJ1-1,NA,NA,TGCGCAACAGCAGCCTCCCTACAGAACACTGAAGCTTTCTTT,CATAASLQNTEAFF
TRBV9,TRBJ1-2,NA,NA,TGTGCCAGCAGCACGACAGAACACTATGGCTACACCTTC,CASSTTEHYGYTF
TRBV25-1,TRBJ1-1,few,TRBD1,TGTGCCAGCGAGAACAGGGGGACTGAAGCTTTCTTT,CASENRGTEAFF
TRBV19,TRBJ2-7,NA,TRBD2,TGTGCCAGTAGTGCGTCTAGCGGCCGCTCCTACGAGCAGTACTTC,CASSASSGRSYEQYF
TRBV9,TRBJ2-3,NA,NA,TGTGCCAGCAGCGGGGGGAAACAGGGAAGAGGCACAGATACGCAGTATTTT,CASSGGKQGRGTDTQYF
TRBV7-2,TRBJ2-7,NA,NA,TGTGCCAGCAGCAGTAGTAGAGTTGATCAGTACTTC,CASSSSRVDQYF
TRBV30,TRBJ2-1,NA,NA,TGTGCCTCTGAGCTAGTGAACGAGCAGTTCTTC,CASELVNEQFF
TRBV16,TRBJ2-1,NA,NA,TGTGCCAGCAGCCAATCAAAGGTTCGGGGAGGCAATGAGCAGTTCTTC,CASSQSKVRGGNEQFF
TRBV5-1,TRBJ2-2,NA,TRBD2,TGCGCCAGCGTCGGACTAGCGGGAGGGTCCGGGGAGCTGTTTTTT,CASVGLAGGSGELFF
TRBV9,TRBJ1-2,NA,TRBD1,TGTGCCAGCAGCCAACAATACAGGGGATTGGGCGGCTACACCTTC,CASSQQYRGLGGYTF
TRBV7-9,TRBJ1-3,NA,NA,TGTGCCAGCAGTCCCGCGGAACCCTCTGGAAACACCATATATTTT,CASSPAEPSGNTIYF
TRBV5-6,TRBJ1-5,NA,NA,TGTGCCAGCAGCTTGTATTTACAGGCCAATCAGCCCCAGCATTTT,CASSLYLQANQPQHF
TRBV19,TRBJ2-3,NA,TRBD1,TGTGCCAGTAGTCTTCGGACAGGGGTGGAAGATACGCAGTATTTT,CASSLRTGVEDTQYF
TRBV6-5,TRBJ1-5,few,TRBD1,TGTGCCAGCAGTTACGGACAGGGAAATCAGCCCCAGCATTTT,CASSYGQGNQPQHF
TRBV29-1,TRBJ1-1,NA,TRBD1,TGCAGCGCGGACAGGGGGACTGAAGCTTTCTTT,CSADRGTEAFF
TRBV6-1,TRBJ2-3,NA,NA,TGTGCCATCAGTGAGAGGAGAGAGGTGAGGCCAGATACGCAGTATTTT,CAISERREVRPDTQYF